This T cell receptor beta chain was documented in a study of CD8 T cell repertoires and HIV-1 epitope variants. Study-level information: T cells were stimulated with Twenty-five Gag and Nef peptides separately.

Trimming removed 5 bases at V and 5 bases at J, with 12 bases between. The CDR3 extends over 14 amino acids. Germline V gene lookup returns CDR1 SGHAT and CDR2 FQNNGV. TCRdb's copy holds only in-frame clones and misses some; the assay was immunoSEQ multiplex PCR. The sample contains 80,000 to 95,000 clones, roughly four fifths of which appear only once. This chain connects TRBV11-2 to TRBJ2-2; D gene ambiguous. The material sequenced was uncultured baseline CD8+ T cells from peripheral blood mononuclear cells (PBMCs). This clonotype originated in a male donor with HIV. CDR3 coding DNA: TGTGCCAGCAGCCTGAGTCGGAAGACCGGGGAGCTGTTTTTT. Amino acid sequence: CASSLSRKTGELFF.